The 7 T cell receptor beta chains in this list originate from one sample, sequenced in a study of shared clonotypes between healthy human individuals. The naive CD8 subset, CD45RO-negative cells positively selected for CCR7, excluded terminally differentiated effector memory CD45RA+ cells. Repertoires were generated with immunoSEQ multiplex PCR, while TCRdb's copy carries only in-frame clones and drops some. This sample has about 2 million clones, with about 95% found just once. The sequencing sample was made of naive CD8+ T cells sorted from blood. These receptor sequences come from a man between 18 and 29 years old in good health.

This chain uses TRBV28 with TRBJ1-1; possibly TRBD1 for D (5 bases). The CDR3 loop spans 16 amino acids. The germline CDR1 and CDR2 sequences are MDHEN and SYDVKM. V was pared by 3 bases and J by 4 bases, with 18 bases between. The CDR3 nucleotides read TGTGCCAGCAGTTTGTTTGACAGAGAGGGTAGCACTGAAGCTTTCTTT. Residues: CASSLFDREGSTEAFF. Using reference TRBV28 and TRBJ1-1 for the parts outside the CDR3, the full variable domain is DVKVTQSSRYLVKRTGEKVFLECVQDMDHENMFWYRQDPGLGLRLIYFSYDVKMKEKGDIPEGYSVSREKKERFSLILESASTNQTSMYLCASSLFDREGSTEAFFGQGTRLTVV.

V gene TRBV5-4 combines with J gene TRBJ1-1; D possibly corresponds to TRBD1 (6 bases). There are 17 residues in the CDR3. The germline gives CDR1 SGHNT, CDR2 YYREEE (reference sequence). The V gene lost 1 base and the J gene lost 0 bases, with 16 bases spanning the gap. CDR3: CASSLSQGGHMNTEAFF. The CDR3 coding sequence is TGTGCCAGCAGCTTGAGCCAAGGGGGGCATATGAACACTGAAGCTTTCTTT.

The V and J genes are TRBV7-9 and TRBJ2-1; a possible D gene is TRBD2 (5 bases). The CDR3 totals 14 residues. V lost 0 bases to trimming and J lost 6 bases, with 9 bases between them. Germline-derived CDR1 and CDR2 are SEHNR and FQNEAQ (reference sequence). The DNA of the CDR3 is TGTGCCAGCAGCTTAGCCGAACGGGGCAATGAGCAGTTCTTC. This sequence encodes CASSLAERGNEQFF.

This clone appeared a single time. This sample also contains other DNA sequences that code for the same CDR3. The chain has TRBV4-1 and TRBJ2-1; 16 nucleotides match TRBD2. This CDR3 is built from 16 residues. J was trimmed by 7 bases and V by 0 bases; bases with no gene match: 0. Germline values: CDR1 MGHRA, CDR2 YSYEKL. The CDR3 sequence is CASSQEGLAGGNEQFF. The CDR3 nucleotides are TGCGCCAGCAGCCAAGAGGGACTAGCGGGGGGGAATGAGCAGTTCTTC.

This sequence joins TRBV6-6 and TRBJ2-7; the D gene is possibly TRBD1 (7 bases). Germline CDR1 reads MNHNY; CDR2 reads SVGAGI (reference sequence). V lost 5 bases to trimming and J lost 4 bases, with 21 bases between them. This CDR3 has 16 residues. The CDR3 nucleotides are TGTGCCAGCAGTCATCTAGCCCAGGGGGGAGGATACGAGCAGTACTTC. It encodes CASSHLAQGGGYEQYF.

This chain joins TRBV4-3 and TRBJ1-5; D gene uncertain. The V gene lost 1 base and the J gene lost 3 bases, with 10 bases spanning the gap. The CDR3 spans 15 residues. The V gene's germline CDR1 is LGHNA and CDR2 YSLEER. CDR3: CASSQGIGPNQPQHF. DNA for the CDR3: TGCGCCAGCAGCCAAGGTATCGGACCCAATCAGCCCCAGCATTTT.

This sequence joins TRBV19 and TRBJ1-5, with D perhaps TRBD1 (6 bases). Germline CDR1 is LNHDA and CDR2 is SQIVND (reference sequence). V lost 2 bases, J lost 3 bases, and 11 bases lay in between. The CDR3 has 15 residues. CDR3 in DNA: TGTGCCAGTAGTATAACGACAGGTATCAATCAGCCCCAGCATTTT. Translated, it gives CASSITTGINQPQHF. Supplemented by reference TRBV19 and TRBJ1-5, the full variable domain reads DGGITQSPKYLFRKEGQNVTLSCEQNLNHDAMYWYRQDPGQGLRLIYYSQIVNDFQKGDIAEGYSVSREKKESFPLTVTSAQKNPTAFYLCASSITTGINQPQHFGDGTRLSIL.